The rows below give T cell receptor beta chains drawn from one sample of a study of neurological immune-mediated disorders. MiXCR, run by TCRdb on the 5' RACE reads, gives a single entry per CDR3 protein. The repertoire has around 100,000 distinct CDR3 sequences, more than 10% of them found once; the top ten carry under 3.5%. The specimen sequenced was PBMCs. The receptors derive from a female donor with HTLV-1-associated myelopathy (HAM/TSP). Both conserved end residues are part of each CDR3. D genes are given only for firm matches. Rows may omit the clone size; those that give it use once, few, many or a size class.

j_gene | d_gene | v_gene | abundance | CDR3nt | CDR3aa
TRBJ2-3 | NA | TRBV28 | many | TGTGCCAGCAGTTCCCCCCCACAGGCGACCGGTCACACAGATACGCAGTATTTT | CASSSPPQATGHTDTQYF
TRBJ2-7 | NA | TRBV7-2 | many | TGTGCCAGCAGCTTATTCTACGAGCAGTACTTC | CASSLFYEQYF
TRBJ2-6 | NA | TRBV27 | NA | TGTGCCAGCAGTCTATCTGGACAGTTCTTGGCCAACGTCCTGACTTTC | CASSLSGQFLANVLTF
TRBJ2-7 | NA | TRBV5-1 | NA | TGCGCCAGCGCCCCGACACTTCCCTACAGCGAGCAGTACTTC | CASAPTLPYSEQYF
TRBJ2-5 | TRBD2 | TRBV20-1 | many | TGCAGTGCTAGTGGGACGAGCGGGGGCCAAGAGACCCAGTACTTC | CSASGTSGGQETQYF
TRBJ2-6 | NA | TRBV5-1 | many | TGCGCCAGCAACCCCGGGGGCCTCTCTGGGGCCAACGTCCTGACTTTC | CASNPGGLSGANVLTF
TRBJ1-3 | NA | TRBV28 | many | TGTGCCAGCTGGACACCGAGCTCTGGAAACACCATATATTTT | CASWTPSSGNTIYF
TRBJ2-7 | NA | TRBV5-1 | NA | TGCGCCAGCAGTGTTGCGGGGTGGTCCTACGAGCAGTACTTC | CASSVAGWSYEQYF
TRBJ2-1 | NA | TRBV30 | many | TGTGCCGAATCCGGGAACGACAATGAGCAGTTCTTC | CAESGNDNEQFF
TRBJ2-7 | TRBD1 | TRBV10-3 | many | TGTGCCATCAGTGAGTTCGGGACAGGGGACTACGAGCAGTACTTC | CAISEFGTGDYEQYF
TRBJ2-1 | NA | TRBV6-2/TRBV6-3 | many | TGTGCCAGCACCGCATCGGGCGGTCCCTACAATGAGCAGTTCTTC | CASTASGGPYNEQFF
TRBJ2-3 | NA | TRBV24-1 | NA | TGTGCCACCAGTGAACTAACAGGGATCGGCACAGATACGCAGTATTTT | CATSELTGIGTDTQYF
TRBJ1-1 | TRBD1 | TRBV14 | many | TGTGCCAGCAGCCCCACATCAGGGGGGCGGGTACACACTGAAGCTTTCTTT | CASSPTSGGRVHTEAFF
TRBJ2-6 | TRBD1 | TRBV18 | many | TGTGCCAGCTCACGACAGGGACCCGGGGCCAACGTCCTGACTTTC | CASSRQGPGANVLTF
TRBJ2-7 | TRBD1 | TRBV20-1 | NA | TGCAGTGCACCGGGACAGACCTACGAGCAGTACTTC | CSAPGQTYEQYF
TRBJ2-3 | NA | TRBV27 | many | TGTGCCAGCAGTTACCGCGGGCCGGGGGGCAGCACAGATACGCAGTATTTT | CASSYRGPGGSTDTQYF
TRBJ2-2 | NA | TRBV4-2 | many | TGTGCCAGCATGGGGCCAACAGGAGCGAACACCGGGGAGCTGTTTTTT | CASMGPTGANTGELFF
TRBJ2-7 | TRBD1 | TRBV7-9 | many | TGTGCCAGCAGCTTTGTCGAGGGGGCGCTTGAACGCGAGCAGTACTTC | CASSFVEGALEREQYF
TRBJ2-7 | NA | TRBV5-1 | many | TGCGCCAGCAGCCCAAGGGAGGACAGGACCTACGAGCAGTACTTC | CASSPREDRTYEQYF
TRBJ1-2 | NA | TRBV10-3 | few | TGTGCCATCACCCCCGAGGCCCGGTCCACTAACTATGGCTACACCTTC | CAITPEARSTNYGYTF
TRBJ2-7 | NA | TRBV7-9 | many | TGTGCCAGCAGCTTGCAGCAGTACGAGCAGTACTTC | CASSLQQYEQYF
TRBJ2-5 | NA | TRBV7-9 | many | TGTGCCAGCAGCTTAGAGGTCAGGGCACAAGAGACCCAGTACTTC | CASSLEVRAQETQYF